One sample yielded the 4 T cell receptor beta chains listed below, sequenced in a study of early T cells in non-severe SARS-CoV-2 infection. Each CDR3 protein is one row after TCRdb ran MiXCR on the 5' RACE reads. The sample has about 42,000 distinct CDR3 sequences, about 5.9% seen once. Sequencing was performed on whole blood, taken at baseline. All receptors derive from an adult who was a healthcare worker with PCR-confirmed SARS-CoV-2 infection or an uninfected control (not recorded which).

This clonotype came up a few times. This chain links TRBV4-3 with TRBJ1-2; TRBD1 matches 7 bases. J lost 8 bases, V lost 0 bases, and 6 bases had no gene match. The V gene's germline CDR1 is LGHNA and CDR2 YSLEER. The CDR3 is made up of 14 amino acids. The CDR3 nucleotides are TGCGCCAGCAGCCAAGATCATGAAGGGGGCGGCTACACCTTC. Translating it yields CASSQDHEGGGYTF.

This clonotype was observed at least ten times. The DNA for the CDR3 is TGTGCCAGCAGCCGCCCAGGTGGGCAAGAGACCCAGTACTTC. Encoded protein: CASSRPGGQETQYF. The J gene is TRBJ2-5, the V gene TRBV7-6, with D hard to call. The germline gives CDR1 SGHVS, CDR2 FNYEAQ. The CDR3 is 14 amino acids. Trimming pared 5 bases from V and 2 bases from J, leaving 12 bases between.

This clonotype was observed many times. At one end, the junction sequence differs from germline, possibly due to a read error. This chain joins TRBV12-3 or TRBV12-4 and TRBJ2-7, with D perhaps TRBD1 (5 bases). The length of the CDR3 is 16 residues. DNA of the CDR3: TGCGCCAGCACTCGAATCGACAGCCTGGGGTCCTACGAGCAGTACTTC. This codes for CASTRIDSLGSYEQYF.

The table lists this clonotype with many counts. The chain couples TRBV5-6 to TRBJ1-5, with D maybe TRBD1 (5 bases). The germline gives CDR1 SGHDT, CDR2 YYEEEE. The CDR3 spans 14 residues. The ends were cut back, 1 base at V and 7 bases at J, with 12 bases in the middle. The chain's CDR3 is CASSLNGGDQPQHF. In DNA form, the CDR3 reads TGTGCCAGCAGCTTGAACGGCGGGGACCAGCCCCAGCATTTT.